The clone carrying this T cell receptor beta chain is a singleton in its sample. Some clones are missing from TCRdb's copy, which holds only in-frame ones; the method was immunoSEQ multiplex PCR. The sample has roughly 350,000 clones, about nine tenths seen once. This specimen comes from a study of blood T cell repertoires in COVID-19. The sequence was collected from a woman in her seventies with COVID-19, enrolled during active disease. Sequencing used peripheral blood.

In nucleotides, the CDR3 is TGTGCCATCAGTGAGAATACCGGGGACACCATATATTTT. The encoded protein is CAISENTGDTIYF. The chain employs TRBV10-3 and TRBJ1-3, with no clear D. Germline CDR1 ENHRY, CDR2 SYGVKD. V lost 2 bases, J lost 8 bases, and 10 bases lay in between. CDR3 length equals 13 residues.